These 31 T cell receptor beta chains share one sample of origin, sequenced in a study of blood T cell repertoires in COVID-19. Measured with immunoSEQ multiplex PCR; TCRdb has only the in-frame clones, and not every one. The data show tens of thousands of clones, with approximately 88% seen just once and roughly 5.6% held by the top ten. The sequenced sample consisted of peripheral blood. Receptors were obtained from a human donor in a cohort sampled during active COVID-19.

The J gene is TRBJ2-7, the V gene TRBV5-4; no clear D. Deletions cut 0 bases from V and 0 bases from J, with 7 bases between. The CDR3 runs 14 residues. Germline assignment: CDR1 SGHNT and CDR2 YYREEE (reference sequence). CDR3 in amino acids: CASSLEASSYEQYF. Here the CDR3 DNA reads TGTGCCAGCAGCTTGGAGGCTAGCTCCTACGAGCAGTACTTC. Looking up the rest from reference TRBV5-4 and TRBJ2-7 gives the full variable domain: ETGVTQSPTHLIKTRGQQVTLRCSSQSGHNTVSWYQQALGQGPQFIFQYYREEENGRGNFPPRFSGLQFPNYSSELNVNALELDDSALYLCASSLEASSYEQYFGPGTRLTVT.

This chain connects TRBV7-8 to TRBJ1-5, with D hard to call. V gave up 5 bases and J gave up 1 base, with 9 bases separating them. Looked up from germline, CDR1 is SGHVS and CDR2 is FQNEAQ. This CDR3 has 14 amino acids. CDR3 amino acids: CASSASGSNQPQHF. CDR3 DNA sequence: TGTGCCAGCAGCGCCTCGGGGAGCAATCAGCCCCAGCATTTT.

The CDR3 DNA reads as TGTGCCAGTAACGTCCAGGGGAGCAATCAGCCCCAGCATTTT. The encoded protein is CASNVQGSNQPQHF. This sequence joins TRBV19 and TRBJ1-5, with TRBD1 as a possible D gene (6 bases). CDR1 and CDR2 (germline): LNHDA, SQIVND (reference sequence). This CDR3 region has 14 residues. The V gene lost 7 bases and the J gene lost 1 base, with 11 bases spanning the gap.

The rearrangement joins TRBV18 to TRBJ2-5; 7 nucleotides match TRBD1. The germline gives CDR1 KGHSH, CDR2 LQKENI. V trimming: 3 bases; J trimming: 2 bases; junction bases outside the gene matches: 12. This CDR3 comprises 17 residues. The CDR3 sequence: CASSPRGWRAQQETQYF. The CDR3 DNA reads TGTGCCAGCTCACCCAGGGGGTGGCGGGCTCAGCAAGAGACCCAGTACTTC.

This CDR3 is CASSWGLAGGNYEQYF. The CDR3 DNA follows: TGCGCCAGCAGTTGGGGGTTAGCGGGAGGGAACTACGAGCAGTACTTC. This chain connects TRBV5-1 to TRBJ2-7; 11 bases fit TRBD2. The CDR3 contains 16 residues. Germline V gene data show CDR1 as SGHRS and CDR2 as YFSETQ. Unmatched junction bases numbered 10, after V lost 5 bases and J lost 3 bases.

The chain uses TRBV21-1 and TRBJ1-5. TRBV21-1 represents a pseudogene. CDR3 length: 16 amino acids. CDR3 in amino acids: CASSKALEARNQPQHF. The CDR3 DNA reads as TGTGCCAGCAGCAAAGCGCTGGAGGCGCGCAATCAGCCCCAGCATTTT.

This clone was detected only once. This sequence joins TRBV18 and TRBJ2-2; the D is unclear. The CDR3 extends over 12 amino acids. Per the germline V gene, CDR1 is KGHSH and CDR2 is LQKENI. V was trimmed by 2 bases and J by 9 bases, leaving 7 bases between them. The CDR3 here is CASSPFGRELFF. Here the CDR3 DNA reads TGTGCCAGCTCACCATTTGGGCGGGAGCTGTTTTTT.

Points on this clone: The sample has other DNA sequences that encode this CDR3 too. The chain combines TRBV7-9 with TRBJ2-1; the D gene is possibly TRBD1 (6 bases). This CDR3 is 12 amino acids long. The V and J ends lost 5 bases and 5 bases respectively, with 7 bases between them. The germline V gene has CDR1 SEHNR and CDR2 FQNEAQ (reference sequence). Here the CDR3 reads CASSRDNNEQFF. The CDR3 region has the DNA TGTGCCAGCAGCAGGGACAACAATGAGCAGTTCTTC.

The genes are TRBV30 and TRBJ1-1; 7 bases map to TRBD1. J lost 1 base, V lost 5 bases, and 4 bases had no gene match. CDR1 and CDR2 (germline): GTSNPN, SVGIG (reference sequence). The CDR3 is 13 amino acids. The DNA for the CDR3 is TGTGCCTGGGGGACAGACCAGAACACTGAAGCTTTCTTT. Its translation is CAWGTDQNTEAFF.

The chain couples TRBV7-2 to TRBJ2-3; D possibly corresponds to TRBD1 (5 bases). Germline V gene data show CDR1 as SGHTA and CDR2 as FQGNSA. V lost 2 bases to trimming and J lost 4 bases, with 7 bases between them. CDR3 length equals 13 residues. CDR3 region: CASSLQGADTQYF. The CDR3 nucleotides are TGTGCCAGCAGCTTACAGGGCGCAGATACGCAGTATTTT.

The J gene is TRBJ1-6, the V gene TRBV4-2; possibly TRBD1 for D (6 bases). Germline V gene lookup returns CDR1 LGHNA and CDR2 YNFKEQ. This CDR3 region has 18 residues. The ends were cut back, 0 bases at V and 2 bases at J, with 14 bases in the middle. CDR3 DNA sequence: TGTGCCAGCAGCCAAGATCCCGCCCGGACAGCCTATAATTCACCCCTCCACTTT. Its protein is CASSQDPARTAYNSPLHF.

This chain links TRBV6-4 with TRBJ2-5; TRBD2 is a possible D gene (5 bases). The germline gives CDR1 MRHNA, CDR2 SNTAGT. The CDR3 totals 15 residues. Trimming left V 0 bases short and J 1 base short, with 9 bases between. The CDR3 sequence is CASSDSIRGQETQYF. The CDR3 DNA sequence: TGTGCCAGCAGTGACTCGATACGGGGCCAAGAGACCCAGTACTTC.

The chain's CDR3 is CASSRTSGGKSDTQYF. The CDR3 region has the DNA TGTGCCAGCAGCCGGACTAGCGGGGGAAAATCGGATACGCAGTATTTT. This sequence joins TRBV6-2 or TRBV6-3 and TRBJ2-3, with TRBD2 matching over 13 bases. Germline V gene lookup returns CDR1 MNHEY and CDR2 SVGEGT. The CDR3 is 16 amino acids. J gave up 6 bases and V 6 bases, and 9 bases lay outside the gene matches.

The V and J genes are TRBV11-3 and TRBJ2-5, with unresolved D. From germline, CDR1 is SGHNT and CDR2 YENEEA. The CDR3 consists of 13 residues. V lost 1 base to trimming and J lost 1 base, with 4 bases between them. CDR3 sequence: CASSLGPQETQYF. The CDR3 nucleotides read TGTGCCAGCAGCTTAGGGCCCCAAGAGACCCAGTACTTC.

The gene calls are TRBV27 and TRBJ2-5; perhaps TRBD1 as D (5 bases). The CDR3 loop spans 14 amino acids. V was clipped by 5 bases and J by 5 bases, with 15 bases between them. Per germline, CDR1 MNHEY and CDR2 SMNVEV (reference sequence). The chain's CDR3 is CASSVSSGIETQYF. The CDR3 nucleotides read TGTGCCAGCAGTGTGTCATCAGGGATTGAGACCCAGTACTTC.

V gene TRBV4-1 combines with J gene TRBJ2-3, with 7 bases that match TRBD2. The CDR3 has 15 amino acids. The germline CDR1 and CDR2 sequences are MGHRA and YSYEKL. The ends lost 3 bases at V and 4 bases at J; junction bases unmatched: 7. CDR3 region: CASSQGGVAADTQYF. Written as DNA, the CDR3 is TGCGCCAGCAGCCAGGGGGGGGTAGCGGCAGATACGCAGTATTTT.

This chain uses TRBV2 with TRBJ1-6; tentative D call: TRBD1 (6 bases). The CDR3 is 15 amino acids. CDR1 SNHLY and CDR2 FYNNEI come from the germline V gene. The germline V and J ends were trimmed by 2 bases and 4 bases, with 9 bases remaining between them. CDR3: CASSETGPYNSPLHF. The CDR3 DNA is TGTGCCAGCAGTGAAACAGGGCCGTATAATTCACCCCTCCACTTT.

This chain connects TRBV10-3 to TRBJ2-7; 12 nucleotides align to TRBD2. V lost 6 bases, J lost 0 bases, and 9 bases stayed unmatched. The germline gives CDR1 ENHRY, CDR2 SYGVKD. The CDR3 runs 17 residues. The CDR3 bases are TGTGCCATCAGCGTAGGGACTAGCGGGTCTCTCTCCTACGAGCAGTACTTC. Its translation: CAISVGTSGSLSYEQYF.

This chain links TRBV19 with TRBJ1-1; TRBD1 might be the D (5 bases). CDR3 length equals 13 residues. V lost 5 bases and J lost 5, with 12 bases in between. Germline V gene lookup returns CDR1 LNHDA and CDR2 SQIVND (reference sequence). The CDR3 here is CASSRGYGTEAFF. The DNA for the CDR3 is TGTGCCAGTAGTCGGGGGTACGGTACTGAAGCTTTCTTT.

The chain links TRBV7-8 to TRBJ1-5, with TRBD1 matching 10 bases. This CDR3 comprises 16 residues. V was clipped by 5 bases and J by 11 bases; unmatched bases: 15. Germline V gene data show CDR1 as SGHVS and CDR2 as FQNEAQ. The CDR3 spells CASSPGTGVAVVTQHF. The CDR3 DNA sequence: TGTGCCAGCAGCCCGGGGACAGGGGTCGCCGTAGTGACCCAGCATTTT.

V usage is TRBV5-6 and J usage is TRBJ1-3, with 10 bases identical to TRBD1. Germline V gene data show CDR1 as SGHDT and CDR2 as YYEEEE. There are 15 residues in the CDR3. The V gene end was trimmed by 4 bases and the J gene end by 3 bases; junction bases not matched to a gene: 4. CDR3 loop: CASSQGTGVGNTIYF. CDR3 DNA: TGTGCCAGCAGCCAGGGGACAGGGGTTGGAAACACCATATATTTT.

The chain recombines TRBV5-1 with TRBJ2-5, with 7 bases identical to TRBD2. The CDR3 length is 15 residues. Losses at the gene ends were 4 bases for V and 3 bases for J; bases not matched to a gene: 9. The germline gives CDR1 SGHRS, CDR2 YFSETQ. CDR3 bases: TGCGCCAGCAGCCCGGGGGTAACTAGCGAAGAGACCCAGTACTTC. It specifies CASSPGVTSEETQYF.

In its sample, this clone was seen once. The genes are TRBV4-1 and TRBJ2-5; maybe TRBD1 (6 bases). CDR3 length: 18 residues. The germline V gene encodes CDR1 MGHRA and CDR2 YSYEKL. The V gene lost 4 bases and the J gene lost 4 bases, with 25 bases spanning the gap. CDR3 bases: TGCGCCAGCAGCCTTTCCCATAGTGGGGGCTGGTTTGGAGAGACCCAGTACTTC. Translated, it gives CASSLSHSGGWFGETQYF.

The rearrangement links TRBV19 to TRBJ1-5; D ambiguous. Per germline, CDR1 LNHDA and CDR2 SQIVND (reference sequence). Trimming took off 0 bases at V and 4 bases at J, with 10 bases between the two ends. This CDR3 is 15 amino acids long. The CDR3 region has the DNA TGTGCCAGTAGTATAGAGGACGGGGAGAATCAGCCCCAGCATTTT. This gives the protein CASSIEDGENQPQHF.

CDR3 region: CASSVTGVNTGELFF. The CDR3, as DNA: TGCGCCAGCAGCGTGACAGGGGTGAACACCGGGGAGCTGTTTTTT. V and J are TRBV5-1 and TRBJ2-2, with 8 positions matching TRBD1. V was pared by 4 bases and J by 1 base, with 3 bases of the junction left unmatched. This CDR3 is 15 amino acids long. Per the germline V gene, CDR1 is SGHRS and CDR2 is YFSETQ. The entire variable domain, with the rest obtained from reference TRBV5-1 and TRBJ2-2, is as follows: KAGVTQTPRYLIKTRGQQVTLSCSPISGHRSVSWYQQTPGQGLQFLFEYFSETQRNKGNFPGRFSGRQFSNSRSEMNVSTLELGDSALYLCASSVTGVNTGELFFGEGSRLTVL.

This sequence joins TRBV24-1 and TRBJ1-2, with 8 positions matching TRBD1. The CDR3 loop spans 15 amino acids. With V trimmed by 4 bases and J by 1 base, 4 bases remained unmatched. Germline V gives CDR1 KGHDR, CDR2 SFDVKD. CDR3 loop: CATSESGTGNYGYTF. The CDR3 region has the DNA TGTGCCACCAGTGAATCCGGGACAGGTAACTATGGCTACACCTTC.

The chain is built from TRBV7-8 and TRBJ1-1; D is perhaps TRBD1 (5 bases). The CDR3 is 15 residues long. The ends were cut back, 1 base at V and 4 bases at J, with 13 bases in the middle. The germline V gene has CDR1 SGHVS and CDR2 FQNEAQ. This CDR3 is CASSLGPGMITEAFF. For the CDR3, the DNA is TGTGCCAGCAGCTTAGGGCCAGGGATGATCACTGAAGCTTTCTTT.

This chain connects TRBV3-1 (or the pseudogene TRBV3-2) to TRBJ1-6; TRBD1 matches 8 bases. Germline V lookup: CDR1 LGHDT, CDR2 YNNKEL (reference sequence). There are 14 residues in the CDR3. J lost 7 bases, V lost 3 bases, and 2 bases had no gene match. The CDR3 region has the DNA TGTGCCAGCAGCCAGGGACAGGCGAATTCACCCCTCCACTTT. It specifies CASSQGQANSPLHF.

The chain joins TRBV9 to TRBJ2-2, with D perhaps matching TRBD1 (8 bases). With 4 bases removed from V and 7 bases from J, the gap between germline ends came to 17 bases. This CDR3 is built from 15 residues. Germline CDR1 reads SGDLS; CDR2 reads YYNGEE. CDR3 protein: CASSSLQGGIGELFF. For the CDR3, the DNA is TGTGCCAGCAGCAGTTTACAGGGGGGGATCGGGGAGCTGTTTTTT.

The CDR3 DNA follows: TGTGCCAGCAGCTCCCCACTATCTGGGGAGACCCAGTACTTC. The encoded protein is CASSSPLSGETQYF. The chain couples TRBV5-4 to TRBJ2-5; D unclear. Trimming left V 3 bases short and J 5 bases short, with 14 bases between. The CDR3 loop spans 14 amino acids. Germline loops: CDR1 SGHNT, CDR2 YYREEE (reference sequence). Variable domain in full (rest from reference TRBV5-4 and TRBJ2-5): ETGVTQSPTHLIKTRGQQVTLRCSSQSGHNTVSWYQQALGQGPQFIFQYYREEENGRGNFPPRFSGLQFPNYSSELNVNALELDDSALYLCASSSPLSGETQYFGPGTRLLVL.

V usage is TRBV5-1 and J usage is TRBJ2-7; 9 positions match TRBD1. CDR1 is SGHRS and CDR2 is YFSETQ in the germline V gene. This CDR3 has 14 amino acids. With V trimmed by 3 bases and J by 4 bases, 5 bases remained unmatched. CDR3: CASSSGTGLYEQYF. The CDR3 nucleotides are TGCGCCAGCAGCTCCGGGACAGGGCTGTACGAGCAGTACTTC.